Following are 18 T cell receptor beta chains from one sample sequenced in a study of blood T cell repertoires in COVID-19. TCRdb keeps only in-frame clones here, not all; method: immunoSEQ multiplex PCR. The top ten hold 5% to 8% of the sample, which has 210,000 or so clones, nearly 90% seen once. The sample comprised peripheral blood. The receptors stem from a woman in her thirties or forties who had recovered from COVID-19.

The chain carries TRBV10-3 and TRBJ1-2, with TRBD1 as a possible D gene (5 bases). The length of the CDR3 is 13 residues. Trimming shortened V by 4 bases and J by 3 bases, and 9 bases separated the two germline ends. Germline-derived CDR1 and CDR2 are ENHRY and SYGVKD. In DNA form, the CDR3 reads TGTGCCATCAGTGGGCAGGGTGACTATGGCTACACCTTC. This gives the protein CAISGQGDYGYTF.

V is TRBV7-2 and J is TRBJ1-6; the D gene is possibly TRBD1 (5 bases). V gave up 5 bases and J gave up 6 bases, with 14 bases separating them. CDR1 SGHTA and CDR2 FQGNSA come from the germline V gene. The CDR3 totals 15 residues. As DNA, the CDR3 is TGTGCCAGCAGCATAAGGGGTTTCGGTAATTCACCCCTCCACTTT. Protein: CASSIRGFGNSPLHF.

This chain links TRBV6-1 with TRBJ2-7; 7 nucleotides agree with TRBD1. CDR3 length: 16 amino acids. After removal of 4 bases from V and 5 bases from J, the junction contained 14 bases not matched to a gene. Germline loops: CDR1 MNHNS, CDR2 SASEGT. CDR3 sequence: CASSGVYAGQGDEQYF. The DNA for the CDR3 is TGTGCCAGCAGTGGCGTCTACGCAGGGCAGGGGGACGAGCAGTACTTC.

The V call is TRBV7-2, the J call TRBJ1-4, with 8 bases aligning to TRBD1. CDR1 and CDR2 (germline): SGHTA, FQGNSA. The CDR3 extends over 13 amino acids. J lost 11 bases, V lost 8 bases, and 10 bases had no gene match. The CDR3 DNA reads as TGTGCCAGCCGCGGGCCGACAGGGGTCAAACTGTTTTTT. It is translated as CASRGPTGVKLFF. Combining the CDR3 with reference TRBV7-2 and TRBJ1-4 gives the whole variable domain GAGVSQSPSNKVTEKGKDVELRCDPISGHTALYWYRQSLGQGLEFLIYFQGNSAPDKSGLPSDRFSAERTGGSVSTLTIQRTQQEDSAVYLCASRGPTGVKLFFGSGTQLSVL.

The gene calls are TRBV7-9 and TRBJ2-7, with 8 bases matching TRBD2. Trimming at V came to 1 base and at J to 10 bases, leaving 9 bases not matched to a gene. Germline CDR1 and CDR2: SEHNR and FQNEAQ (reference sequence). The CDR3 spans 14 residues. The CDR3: CASSLGSAGVSQYF. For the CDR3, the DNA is TGTGCCAGCAGCTTAGGTTCAGCGGGAGTAAGTCAGTACTTC.

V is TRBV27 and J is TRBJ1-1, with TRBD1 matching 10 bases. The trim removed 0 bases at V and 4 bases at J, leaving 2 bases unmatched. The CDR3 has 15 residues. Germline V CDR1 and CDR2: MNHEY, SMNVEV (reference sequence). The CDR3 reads CASSLSRTGGTEAFF. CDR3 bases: TGTGCCAGCAGTTTATCCCGGACAGGGGGCACTGAAGCTTTCTTT.

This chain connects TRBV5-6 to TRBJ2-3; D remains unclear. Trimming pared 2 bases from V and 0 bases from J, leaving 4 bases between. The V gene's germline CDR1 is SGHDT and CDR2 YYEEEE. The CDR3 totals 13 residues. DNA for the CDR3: TGTGCCAGCAGCTTTGGCAGCACAGATACGCAGTATTTT. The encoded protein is CASSFGSTDTQYF.

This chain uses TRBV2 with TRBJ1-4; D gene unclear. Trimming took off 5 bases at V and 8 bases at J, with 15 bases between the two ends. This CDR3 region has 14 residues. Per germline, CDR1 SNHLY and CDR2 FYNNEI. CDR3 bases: TGTGCCAGCAGTCCGAGCCCTCCTGAAGAAAAACTGTTTTTT. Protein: CASSPSPPEEKLFF.

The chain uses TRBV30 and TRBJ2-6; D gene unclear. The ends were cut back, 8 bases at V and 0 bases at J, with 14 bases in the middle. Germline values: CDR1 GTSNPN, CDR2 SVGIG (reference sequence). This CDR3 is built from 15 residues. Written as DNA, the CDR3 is TGTGCCGGGCAGCATTCTATCTCTGGGGCCAACGTCCTGACTTTC. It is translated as CAGQHSISGANVLTF.

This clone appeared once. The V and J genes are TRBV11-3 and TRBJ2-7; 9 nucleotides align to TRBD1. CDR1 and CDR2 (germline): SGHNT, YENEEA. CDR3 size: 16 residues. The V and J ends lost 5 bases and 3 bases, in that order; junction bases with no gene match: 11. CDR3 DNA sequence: TGTGCCAGCAGCCTATCCGGGGGGACAGGGCTCTACGAGCAGTACTTC. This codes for CASSLSGGTGLYEQYF.

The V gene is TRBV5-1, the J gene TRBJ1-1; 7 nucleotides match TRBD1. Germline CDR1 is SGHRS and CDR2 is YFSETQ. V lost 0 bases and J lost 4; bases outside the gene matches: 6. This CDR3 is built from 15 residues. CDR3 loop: CASSLAGQVVTEAFF. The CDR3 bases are TGCGCCAGCAGCTTGGCCGGACAGGTTGTCACTGAAGCTTTCTTT. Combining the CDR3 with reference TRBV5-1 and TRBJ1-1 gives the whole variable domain KAGVTQTPRYLIKTRGQQVTLSCSPISGHRSVSWYQQTPGQGLQFLFEYFSETQRNKGNFPGRFSGRQFSNSRSEMNVSTLELGDSALYLCASSLAGQVVTEAFFGQGTRLTVV.

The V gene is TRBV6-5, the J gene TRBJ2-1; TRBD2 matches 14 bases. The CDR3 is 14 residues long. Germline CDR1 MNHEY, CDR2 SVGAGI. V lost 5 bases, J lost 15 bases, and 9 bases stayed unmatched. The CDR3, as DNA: TGTGCCAGCAGTCCGGGACTAGCGGGAGAGGATCGGTTCTTC. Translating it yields CASSPGLAGEDRFF.

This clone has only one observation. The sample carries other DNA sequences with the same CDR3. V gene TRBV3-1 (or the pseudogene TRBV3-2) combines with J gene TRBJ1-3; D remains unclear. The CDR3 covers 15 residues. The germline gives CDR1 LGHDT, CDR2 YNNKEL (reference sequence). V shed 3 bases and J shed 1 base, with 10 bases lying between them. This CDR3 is CASSQVGGSGNTIYF. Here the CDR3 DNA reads TGTGCCAGCAGCCAGGTGGGAGGATCTGGAAACACCATATATTTT.

CDR3 loop: CASSPGQGFGPEQFF. CDR3 DNA: TGTGCCAGCAGCCCGGGCCAGGGATTTGGGCCTGAGCAGTTCTTC. The chain is built from TRBV7-3 and TRBJ2-1; maybe TRBD1 (5 bases). Trimming pared 5 bases from V and 9 bases from J, leaving 20 bases between. From germline, CDR1 is SGHTA and CDR2 FQGTGA. This CDR3 has 15 amino acids. Full variable domain (outside the CDR3, taken from reference TRBV7-3 and TRBJ2-1): GAGVSQTPSNKVTEKGKYVELRCDPISGHTALYWYRQSLGQGPEFLIYFQGTGAADDSGLPNDRFFAVRPEGSVSTLKIQRTERGDSAVYLCASSPGQGFGPEQFFGPGTRLTVL.

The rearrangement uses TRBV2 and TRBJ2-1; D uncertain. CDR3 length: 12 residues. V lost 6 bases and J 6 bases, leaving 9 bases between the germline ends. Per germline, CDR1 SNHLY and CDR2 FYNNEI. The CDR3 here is CASRVARNEQFF. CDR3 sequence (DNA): TGTGCCAGCAGGGTGGCTCGCAATGAGCAGTTCTTC.

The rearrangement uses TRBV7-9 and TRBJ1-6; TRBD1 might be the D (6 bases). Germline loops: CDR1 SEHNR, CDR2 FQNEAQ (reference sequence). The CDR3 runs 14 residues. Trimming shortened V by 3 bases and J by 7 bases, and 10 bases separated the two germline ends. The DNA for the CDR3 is TGTGCCAGCAGCTTGGACAGCCAAAATTCACCCCTCCACTTT. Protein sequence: CASSLDSQNSPLHF.

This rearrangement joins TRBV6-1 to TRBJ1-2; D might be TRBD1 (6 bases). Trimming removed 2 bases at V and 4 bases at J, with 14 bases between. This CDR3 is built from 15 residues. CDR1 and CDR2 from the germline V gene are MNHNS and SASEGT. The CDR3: CASSENRQEVYGYTF. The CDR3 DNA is TGTGCCAGCAGTGAAAACAGACAGGAGGTCTATGGCTACACCTTC.

CDR3 amino acids: CASSLESSGAGGELFF. The CDR3 DNA reads TGCGCCAGCAGCTTGGAGTCTAGCGGAGCCGGCGGGGAGCTGTTTTTT. The chain employs TRBV5-1 and TRBJ2-2, with TRBD2 identical over 7 bases. Germline V CDR1 and CDR2: SGHRS, YFSETQ. J lost 7 bases, V lost 0 bases, and 9 bases had no gene match. The CDR3 loop spans 16 amino acids. Together with reference TRBV5-1 and TRBJ2-2, the CDR3 gives the full variable domain: KAGVTQTPRYLIKTRGQQVTLSCSPISGHRSVSWYQQTPGQGLQFLFEYFSETQRNKGNFPGRFSGRQFSNSRSEMNVSTLELGDSALYLCASSLESSGAGGELFFGEGSRLTVL.